This T cell receptor beta chain originates from a study of response to subunit inactivated influenza vaccine (dated by TCRdb to the late 2010s). At the level of the whole study: The study used deep quantitative T cell receptor repertoire profiling to track responses to a trivalent subunit inactivated influenza vaccine.

As encoded in the germline V gene, CDR1 is SGHAT while CDR2 is FQNNGV. The CDR3 covers 13 residues, taking in both the cysteine and the phenylalanine. Only the CDR3 portion is preserved as DNA: 39 bases, with reading frame beginning at the first base. V gives up 3 bases and J gives up 7 bases, and the segment between their germline ends measures 10 bases. Library creation used RT-PCR. TCRdb lists the instrument as Illumina HiSeq 2500. Clones were called with MiXCR by TCRdb after fastp trimmed the public reads at Q25, and only in-frame beta chains were retained. Each CDR3 protein gets just one entry, which takes the most common genes and DNA from the rows behind it. This sample is represented by just under 550,000 distinct CDR3 sequences; under 30% of them were singletons. The leading ten clones occupy approximately 3% of the sample. Broad study findings and their caveats: The authors proposed that each seasonal influenza vaccination may bring in only a limited number of new T cells.

Remarks on this clonotype: It lacks a known antigen. No much larger clonotype is one base removed from it; base qualities were not supplied.

The same data also went into a second study, on T cells expressing NK-cell markers. The second study's paper adds: TCR beta cDNA libraries were made by 5'RACE template switching that added a universal primer site and unique molecular identifiers. Roughly 8 donors provided sorted CD3+CD56+NKG2C+, CD3+CD56+NKG2C- and CD3+CD56-NKG2C+ T-cell subsets, whose TCR beta-chain repertoires were profiled. Among the eight sequenced donors, only one was HCMV-seronegative, while the other seven were HCMV-seropositive. To restrict sorting to alphabetaTCR-expressing T cells, an anti-gammadeltaTCR antibody was added in several experiments. In five to seven donors, the dominant CD3+CD56+NKG2C+ clonotypes were found to rank among the top 10 CD8+ clonotypes and to make up about 1.0-8% of CD8+ T cells. Those dominant clonotypes were again the most abundant among CD3+CD56-NKG2C+ cells in a handful of donors, at about 25-60.1%. Whether the expanded NKG2C-expressing T cell clones were specific for HCMV antigens remained unclear. All eight donors whose samples were sequenced were randomly selected healthy volunteers, three of them men and five women. A commercial ELISA kit detecting HCMV-specific IgG in serum was used to determine HCMV serostatus. Peripheral blood mononuclear cells were isolated from blood by Ficoll density gradient centrifugation. Magnetic immunoseparation with Miltenyi isolation kits was used to isolate CD4+ and CD8+ T cells from PBMC. cDNA synthesis was primed from the TCR beta constant segment and was followed by two successive PCR amplification steps. The libraries were sequenced on Illumina HiSeq 2000/2500, MiSeq or NextSeq, producing 2 x 150 bp reads. MIGEC was used to demultiplex reads and group the reads by UMI, and MiTCR was used to assemble and quantify clonotypes. Only TCR cDNA sequences supported by at least two reads were kept to exclude erroneous sequences. The tcR package was used for downstream repertoire analysis, and clonotypes were matched between fractions using CDR3 nucleotide sequence together with V segment. VDJmatch was used to annotate antigen specificity against VDJdb, with one amino acid substitution in CDR3 allowed.

Recombination connected TRBV11-2 to TRBJ2-1; the D element might be TRBD1 or TRBD2, as each aligns at 5 bases. The receptor comes from a man aged 50 or older who received an inactivated influenza vaccine. Donor details come from another sample of the same person, matched by shared clones. The source material was CD4+ T cells sorted from PBMCs, sampled 11 to 12 days after vaccination. The CDR3 region reads CASSLGPPNEQFF. The DNA sequence reads TGTGCCAGCAGCTTGGGACCGCCTAATGAGCAGTTCTTC.